This TCR beta chain was retrieved from a study of control samples from healthy donors and cancer patients. Trimming stripped 3 bases from V and 2 bases from J, with 11 bases between. Germline values: CDR1 MNHEY, CDR2 SMNVEV (reference sequence). This CDR3 has 14 residues. Profiled with immunoSEQ multiplex PCR; TCRdb holds only in-frame clones, not every one. The table shows about 130,000 clones, with 92% occurring only once. The sequenced material came from blood. This rearrangement joins TRBV27 to TRBJ2-7; D might be TRBD2 (6 bases). The receptor was derived from a man between 18 and 29 years old in good health. For the CDR3, the DNA is TGTGCCAGCAGTTTGGGACTCCTAGCCTACGAGCAGTACTTC. Encoded protein: CASSLGLLAYEQYF.